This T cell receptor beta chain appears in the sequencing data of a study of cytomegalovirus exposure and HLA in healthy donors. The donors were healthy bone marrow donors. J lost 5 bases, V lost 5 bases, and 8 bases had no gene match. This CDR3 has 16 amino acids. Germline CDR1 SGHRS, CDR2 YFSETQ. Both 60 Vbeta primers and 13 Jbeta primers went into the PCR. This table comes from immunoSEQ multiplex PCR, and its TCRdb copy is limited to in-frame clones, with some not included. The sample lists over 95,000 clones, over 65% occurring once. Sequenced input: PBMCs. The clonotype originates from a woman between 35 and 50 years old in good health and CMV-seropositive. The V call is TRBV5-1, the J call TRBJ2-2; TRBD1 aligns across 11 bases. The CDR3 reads CASSSGQGARTGELFF. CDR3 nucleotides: TGCGCCAGCAGTTCCGGACAGGGGGCTAGGACCGGGGAGCTGTTTTTT.